This entry is about one T cell receptor (beta chain). The antigen remains unidentified. The data were taken from a study of T cells expressing NK-cell markers. Turning to the study itself: Source material for TCR beta repertoires consisted of sorted CD3+CD56+NKG2C+, CD3+CD56+NKG2C- and CD3+CD56-NKG2C+ T cells. Study results and limitations: Specificity for HCMV among expanded NKG2C+ T cell clones was not established. The CD3+CD56-NKG2C+ fraction of several donors was also led by these clonotypes.

Libraries used 5'RACE template switching adding universal primer site and UMIs. No DNA is given; TCRdb re-called the 5' RACE reads and lists each CDR3 protein once. The sample data list about 300,000 distinct CDR3 sequences. The CDR3 has 14 amino acids. Germline CDR1 SGHDT, CDR2 YYEEEE. This sequence originates from a woman aged 18 to 75 in good health. Source material: blood T cells: a sorted CD56 or NKG2C T cell subset, CD4+ or CD8+ T cells, or bulk PBMC T cells (not recorded which). V usage is TRBV5-6 and J usage is TRBJ2-7; the D call of TRBD1 rests on TCRdb alone, since no DNA is present to check it. CDR3: CASSSTGGTYEQYF.